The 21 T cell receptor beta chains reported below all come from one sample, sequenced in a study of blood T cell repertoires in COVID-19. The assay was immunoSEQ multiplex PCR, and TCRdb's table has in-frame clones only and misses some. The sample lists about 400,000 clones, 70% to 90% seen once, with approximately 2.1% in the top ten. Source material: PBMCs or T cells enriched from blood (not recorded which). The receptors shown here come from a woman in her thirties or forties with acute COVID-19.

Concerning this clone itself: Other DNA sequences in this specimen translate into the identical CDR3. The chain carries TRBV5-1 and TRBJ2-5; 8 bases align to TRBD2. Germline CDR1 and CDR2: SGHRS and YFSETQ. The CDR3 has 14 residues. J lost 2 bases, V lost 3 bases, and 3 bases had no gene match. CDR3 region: CASSSLAGQETQYF. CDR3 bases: TGCGCCAGCAGCTCATTAGCGGGACAAGAGACCCAGTACTTC.

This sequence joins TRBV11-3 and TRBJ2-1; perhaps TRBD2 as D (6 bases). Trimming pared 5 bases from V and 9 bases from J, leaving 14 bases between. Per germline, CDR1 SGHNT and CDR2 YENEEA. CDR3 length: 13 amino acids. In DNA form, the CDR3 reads TGTGCCAGCAGCGAACATCCCGGGGGTGAGCAGTTCTTC. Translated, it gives CASSEHPGGEQFF.

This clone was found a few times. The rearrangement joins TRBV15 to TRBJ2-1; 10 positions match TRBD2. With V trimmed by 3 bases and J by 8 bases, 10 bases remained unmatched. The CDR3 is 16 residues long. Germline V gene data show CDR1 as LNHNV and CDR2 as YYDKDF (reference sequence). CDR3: CATSSSGGALRDEQFF. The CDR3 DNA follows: TGTGCCACCAGCAGCAGCGGGGGGGCTTTGCGTGATGAGCAGTTCTTC.

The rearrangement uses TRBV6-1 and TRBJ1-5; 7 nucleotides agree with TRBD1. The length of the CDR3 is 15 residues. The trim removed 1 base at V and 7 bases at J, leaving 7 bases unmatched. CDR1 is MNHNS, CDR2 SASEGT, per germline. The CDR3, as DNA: TGTGCCAGCAGTGAAGACACAGGGGTTAGGCAGCCCCAGCATTTT. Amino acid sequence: CASSEDTGVRQPQHF.

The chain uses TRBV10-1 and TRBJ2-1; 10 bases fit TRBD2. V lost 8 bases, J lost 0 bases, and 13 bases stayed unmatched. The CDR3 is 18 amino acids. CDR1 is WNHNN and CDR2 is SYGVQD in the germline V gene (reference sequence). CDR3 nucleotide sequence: TGCGCCAGCCCGTGGCCAGCGGGGGGGCCGGTCTCCTACAATGAGCAGTTCTTC. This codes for CASPWPAGGPVSYNEQFF.

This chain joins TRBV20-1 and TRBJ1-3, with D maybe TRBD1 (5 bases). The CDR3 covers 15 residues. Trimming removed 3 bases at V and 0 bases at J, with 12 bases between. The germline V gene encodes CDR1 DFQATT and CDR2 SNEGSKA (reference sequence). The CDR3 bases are TGCAGTGCTAGTGGGGACTGGTCCTCTGGAAACACCATATATTTT. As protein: CSASGDWSSGNTIYF.

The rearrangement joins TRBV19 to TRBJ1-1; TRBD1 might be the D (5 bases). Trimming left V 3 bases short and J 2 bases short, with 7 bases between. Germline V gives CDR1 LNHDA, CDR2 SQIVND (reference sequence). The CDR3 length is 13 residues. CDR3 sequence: CASSIDSNTEAFF. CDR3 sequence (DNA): TGTGCCAGTAGTATCGACAGTAACACTGAAGCTTTCTTT.

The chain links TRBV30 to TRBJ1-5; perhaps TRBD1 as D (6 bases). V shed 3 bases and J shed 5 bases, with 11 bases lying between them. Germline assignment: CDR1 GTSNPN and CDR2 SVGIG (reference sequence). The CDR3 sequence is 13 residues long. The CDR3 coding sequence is TGTGCCTGGAGCAGAGGGGGGGATCAGCCCCAGCATTTT. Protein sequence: CAWSRGGDQPQHF.

The CDR3 DNA sequence: TGTGCCACCAGCAGATCCACAGGGGGAAGTGGCAATCAGCCCCAGCATTTT. As protein: CATSRSTGGSGNQPQHF. The V call is TRBV15, the J call TRBJ1-5; 8 bases are a match to TRBD1. Germline values: CDR1 LNHNV, CDR2 YYDKDF (reference sequence). The CDR3 consists of 17 residues. After removal of 2 bases from V and 2 bases from J, the junction contained 8 bases not matched to a gene.

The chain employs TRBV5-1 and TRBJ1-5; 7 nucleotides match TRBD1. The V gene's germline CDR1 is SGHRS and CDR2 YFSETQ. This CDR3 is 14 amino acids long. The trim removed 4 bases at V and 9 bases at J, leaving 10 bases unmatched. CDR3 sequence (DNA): TGCGCCAGCAGCCGCGGACAGGAGGGGTGGCCCCAGCATTTT. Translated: CASSRGQEGWPQHF.

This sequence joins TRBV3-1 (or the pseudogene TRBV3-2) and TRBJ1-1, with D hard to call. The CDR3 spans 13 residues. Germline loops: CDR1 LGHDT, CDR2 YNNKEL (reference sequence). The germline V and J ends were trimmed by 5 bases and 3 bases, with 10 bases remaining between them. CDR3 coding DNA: TGTGCCAGCAGCACCCCAGCGGACACTGAAGCTTTCTTT. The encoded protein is CASSTPADTEAFF.

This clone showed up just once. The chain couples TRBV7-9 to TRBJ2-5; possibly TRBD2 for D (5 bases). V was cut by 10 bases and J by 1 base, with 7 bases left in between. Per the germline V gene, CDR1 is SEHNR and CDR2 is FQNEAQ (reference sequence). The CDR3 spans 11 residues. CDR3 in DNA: TGTGCCACCGGGGTCCAAGAGACCCAGTACTTC. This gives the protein CATGVQETQYF.

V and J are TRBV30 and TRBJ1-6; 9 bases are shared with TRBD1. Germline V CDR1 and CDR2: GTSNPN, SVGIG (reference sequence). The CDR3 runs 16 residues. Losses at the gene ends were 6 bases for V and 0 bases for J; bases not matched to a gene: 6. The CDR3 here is CACPGTGSSYNSPLHF. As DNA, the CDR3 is TGTGCCTGCCCAGGGACAGGGAGCTCCTATAATTCACCCCTCCACTTT.

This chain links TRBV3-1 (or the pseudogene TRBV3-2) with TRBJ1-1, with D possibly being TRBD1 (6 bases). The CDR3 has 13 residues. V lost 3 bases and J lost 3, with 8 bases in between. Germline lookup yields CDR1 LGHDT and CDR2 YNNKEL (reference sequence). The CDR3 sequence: CASSQGAHTEAFF. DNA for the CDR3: TGTGCCAGCAGCCAGGGGGCACACACTGAAGCTTTCTTT.

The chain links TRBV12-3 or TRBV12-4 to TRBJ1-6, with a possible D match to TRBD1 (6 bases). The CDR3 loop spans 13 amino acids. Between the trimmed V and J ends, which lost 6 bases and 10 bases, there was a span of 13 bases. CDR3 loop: CASRQGAASPLHF. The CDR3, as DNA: TGTGCCAGCAGACAGGGCGCTGCGTCACCCCTCCACTTT.

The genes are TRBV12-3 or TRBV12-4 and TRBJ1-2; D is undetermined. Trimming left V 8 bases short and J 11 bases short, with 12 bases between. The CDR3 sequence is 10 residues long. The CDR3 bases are TGTGCCAGCGCTAACCCGAGGTACACCTTC. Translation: CASANPRYTF.

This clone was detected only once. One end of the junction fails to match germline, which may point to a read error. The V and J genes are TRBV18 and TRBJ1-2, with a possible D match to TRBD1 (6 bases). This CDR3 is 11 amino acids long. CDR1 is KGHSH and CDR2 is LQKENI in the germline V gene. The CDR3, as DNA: TGTGCCAGCTCACCAGGGGCAGGGGAAGACTTC. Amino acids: CASSPGAGEDF.

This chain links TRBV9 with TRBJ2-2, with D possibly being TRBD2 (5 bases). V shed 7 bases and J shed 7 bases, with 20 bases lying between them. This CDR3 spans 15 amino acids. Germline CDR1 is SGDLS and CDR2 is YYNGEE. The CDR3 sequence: CASSLGTMRDGELFF. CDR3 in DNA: TGTGCCAGCTCCCTAGGAACCATGAGGGACGGGGAGCTGTTTTTT.

CDR3 residues: CASTPDPETTNEKLFF. CDR3 nucleotides: TGTGCCAGCACCCCCGATCCGGAGACAACTAATGAAAAACTGTTTTTT. The gene calls are TRBV5-8 and TRBJ1-4; D is ambiguous. The CDR3 contains 16 residues. V was trimmed by 6 bases and J by 0 bases, leaving 15 bases between them. The V gene's germline CDR1 is SGHTS and CDR2 YDEGEE.

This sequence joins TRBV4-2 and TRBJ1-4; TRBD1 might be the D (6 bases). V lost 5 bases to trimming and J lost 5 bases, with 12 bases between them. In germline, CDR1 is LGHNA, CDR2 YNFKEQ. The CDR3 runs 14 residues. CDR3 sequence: CASSSRQENEKLFF. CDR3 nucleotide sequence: TGTGCCAGCAGCTCGAGACAGGAAAATGAAAAACTGTTTTTT.

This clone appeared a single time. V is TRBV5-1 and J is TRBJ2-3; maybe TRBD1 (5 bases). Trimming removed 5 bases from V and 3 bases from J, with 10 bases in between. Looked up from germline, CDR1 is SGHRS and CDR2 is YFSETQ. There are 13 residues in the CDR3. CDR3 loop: CASRRDSTDTQYF. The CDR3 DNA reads TGCGCCAGCAGACGTGACAGTACAGATACGCAGTATTTT.